This T cell receptor (beta chain) derives from a study of blood T cell repertoires in COVID-19. Method: immunoSEQ multiplex PCR; TCRdb's copy keeps in-frame clones and lacks some. The sample records about 240,000 clones, roughly 88% being singletons. From germline, CDR1 is LGHDT and CDR2 YNNKEL (reference sequence). V was pared by 7 bases and J by 0 bases, with 5 bases of the junction left unmatched. The CDR3 covers 15 residues. This sequence joins TRBV3-1 (or the pseudogene TRBV3-2) and TRBJ2-7, with 11 bases fitting TRBD2. The specimen was peripheral blood. This sequence was found in an elderly man with acute or convalescent COVID-19. CDR3 amino acids: CASTKTSGTSYEQYF. For the CDR3, the DNA is TGTGCCAGCACCAAGACTAGCGGGACCTCCTACGAGCAGTACTTC.